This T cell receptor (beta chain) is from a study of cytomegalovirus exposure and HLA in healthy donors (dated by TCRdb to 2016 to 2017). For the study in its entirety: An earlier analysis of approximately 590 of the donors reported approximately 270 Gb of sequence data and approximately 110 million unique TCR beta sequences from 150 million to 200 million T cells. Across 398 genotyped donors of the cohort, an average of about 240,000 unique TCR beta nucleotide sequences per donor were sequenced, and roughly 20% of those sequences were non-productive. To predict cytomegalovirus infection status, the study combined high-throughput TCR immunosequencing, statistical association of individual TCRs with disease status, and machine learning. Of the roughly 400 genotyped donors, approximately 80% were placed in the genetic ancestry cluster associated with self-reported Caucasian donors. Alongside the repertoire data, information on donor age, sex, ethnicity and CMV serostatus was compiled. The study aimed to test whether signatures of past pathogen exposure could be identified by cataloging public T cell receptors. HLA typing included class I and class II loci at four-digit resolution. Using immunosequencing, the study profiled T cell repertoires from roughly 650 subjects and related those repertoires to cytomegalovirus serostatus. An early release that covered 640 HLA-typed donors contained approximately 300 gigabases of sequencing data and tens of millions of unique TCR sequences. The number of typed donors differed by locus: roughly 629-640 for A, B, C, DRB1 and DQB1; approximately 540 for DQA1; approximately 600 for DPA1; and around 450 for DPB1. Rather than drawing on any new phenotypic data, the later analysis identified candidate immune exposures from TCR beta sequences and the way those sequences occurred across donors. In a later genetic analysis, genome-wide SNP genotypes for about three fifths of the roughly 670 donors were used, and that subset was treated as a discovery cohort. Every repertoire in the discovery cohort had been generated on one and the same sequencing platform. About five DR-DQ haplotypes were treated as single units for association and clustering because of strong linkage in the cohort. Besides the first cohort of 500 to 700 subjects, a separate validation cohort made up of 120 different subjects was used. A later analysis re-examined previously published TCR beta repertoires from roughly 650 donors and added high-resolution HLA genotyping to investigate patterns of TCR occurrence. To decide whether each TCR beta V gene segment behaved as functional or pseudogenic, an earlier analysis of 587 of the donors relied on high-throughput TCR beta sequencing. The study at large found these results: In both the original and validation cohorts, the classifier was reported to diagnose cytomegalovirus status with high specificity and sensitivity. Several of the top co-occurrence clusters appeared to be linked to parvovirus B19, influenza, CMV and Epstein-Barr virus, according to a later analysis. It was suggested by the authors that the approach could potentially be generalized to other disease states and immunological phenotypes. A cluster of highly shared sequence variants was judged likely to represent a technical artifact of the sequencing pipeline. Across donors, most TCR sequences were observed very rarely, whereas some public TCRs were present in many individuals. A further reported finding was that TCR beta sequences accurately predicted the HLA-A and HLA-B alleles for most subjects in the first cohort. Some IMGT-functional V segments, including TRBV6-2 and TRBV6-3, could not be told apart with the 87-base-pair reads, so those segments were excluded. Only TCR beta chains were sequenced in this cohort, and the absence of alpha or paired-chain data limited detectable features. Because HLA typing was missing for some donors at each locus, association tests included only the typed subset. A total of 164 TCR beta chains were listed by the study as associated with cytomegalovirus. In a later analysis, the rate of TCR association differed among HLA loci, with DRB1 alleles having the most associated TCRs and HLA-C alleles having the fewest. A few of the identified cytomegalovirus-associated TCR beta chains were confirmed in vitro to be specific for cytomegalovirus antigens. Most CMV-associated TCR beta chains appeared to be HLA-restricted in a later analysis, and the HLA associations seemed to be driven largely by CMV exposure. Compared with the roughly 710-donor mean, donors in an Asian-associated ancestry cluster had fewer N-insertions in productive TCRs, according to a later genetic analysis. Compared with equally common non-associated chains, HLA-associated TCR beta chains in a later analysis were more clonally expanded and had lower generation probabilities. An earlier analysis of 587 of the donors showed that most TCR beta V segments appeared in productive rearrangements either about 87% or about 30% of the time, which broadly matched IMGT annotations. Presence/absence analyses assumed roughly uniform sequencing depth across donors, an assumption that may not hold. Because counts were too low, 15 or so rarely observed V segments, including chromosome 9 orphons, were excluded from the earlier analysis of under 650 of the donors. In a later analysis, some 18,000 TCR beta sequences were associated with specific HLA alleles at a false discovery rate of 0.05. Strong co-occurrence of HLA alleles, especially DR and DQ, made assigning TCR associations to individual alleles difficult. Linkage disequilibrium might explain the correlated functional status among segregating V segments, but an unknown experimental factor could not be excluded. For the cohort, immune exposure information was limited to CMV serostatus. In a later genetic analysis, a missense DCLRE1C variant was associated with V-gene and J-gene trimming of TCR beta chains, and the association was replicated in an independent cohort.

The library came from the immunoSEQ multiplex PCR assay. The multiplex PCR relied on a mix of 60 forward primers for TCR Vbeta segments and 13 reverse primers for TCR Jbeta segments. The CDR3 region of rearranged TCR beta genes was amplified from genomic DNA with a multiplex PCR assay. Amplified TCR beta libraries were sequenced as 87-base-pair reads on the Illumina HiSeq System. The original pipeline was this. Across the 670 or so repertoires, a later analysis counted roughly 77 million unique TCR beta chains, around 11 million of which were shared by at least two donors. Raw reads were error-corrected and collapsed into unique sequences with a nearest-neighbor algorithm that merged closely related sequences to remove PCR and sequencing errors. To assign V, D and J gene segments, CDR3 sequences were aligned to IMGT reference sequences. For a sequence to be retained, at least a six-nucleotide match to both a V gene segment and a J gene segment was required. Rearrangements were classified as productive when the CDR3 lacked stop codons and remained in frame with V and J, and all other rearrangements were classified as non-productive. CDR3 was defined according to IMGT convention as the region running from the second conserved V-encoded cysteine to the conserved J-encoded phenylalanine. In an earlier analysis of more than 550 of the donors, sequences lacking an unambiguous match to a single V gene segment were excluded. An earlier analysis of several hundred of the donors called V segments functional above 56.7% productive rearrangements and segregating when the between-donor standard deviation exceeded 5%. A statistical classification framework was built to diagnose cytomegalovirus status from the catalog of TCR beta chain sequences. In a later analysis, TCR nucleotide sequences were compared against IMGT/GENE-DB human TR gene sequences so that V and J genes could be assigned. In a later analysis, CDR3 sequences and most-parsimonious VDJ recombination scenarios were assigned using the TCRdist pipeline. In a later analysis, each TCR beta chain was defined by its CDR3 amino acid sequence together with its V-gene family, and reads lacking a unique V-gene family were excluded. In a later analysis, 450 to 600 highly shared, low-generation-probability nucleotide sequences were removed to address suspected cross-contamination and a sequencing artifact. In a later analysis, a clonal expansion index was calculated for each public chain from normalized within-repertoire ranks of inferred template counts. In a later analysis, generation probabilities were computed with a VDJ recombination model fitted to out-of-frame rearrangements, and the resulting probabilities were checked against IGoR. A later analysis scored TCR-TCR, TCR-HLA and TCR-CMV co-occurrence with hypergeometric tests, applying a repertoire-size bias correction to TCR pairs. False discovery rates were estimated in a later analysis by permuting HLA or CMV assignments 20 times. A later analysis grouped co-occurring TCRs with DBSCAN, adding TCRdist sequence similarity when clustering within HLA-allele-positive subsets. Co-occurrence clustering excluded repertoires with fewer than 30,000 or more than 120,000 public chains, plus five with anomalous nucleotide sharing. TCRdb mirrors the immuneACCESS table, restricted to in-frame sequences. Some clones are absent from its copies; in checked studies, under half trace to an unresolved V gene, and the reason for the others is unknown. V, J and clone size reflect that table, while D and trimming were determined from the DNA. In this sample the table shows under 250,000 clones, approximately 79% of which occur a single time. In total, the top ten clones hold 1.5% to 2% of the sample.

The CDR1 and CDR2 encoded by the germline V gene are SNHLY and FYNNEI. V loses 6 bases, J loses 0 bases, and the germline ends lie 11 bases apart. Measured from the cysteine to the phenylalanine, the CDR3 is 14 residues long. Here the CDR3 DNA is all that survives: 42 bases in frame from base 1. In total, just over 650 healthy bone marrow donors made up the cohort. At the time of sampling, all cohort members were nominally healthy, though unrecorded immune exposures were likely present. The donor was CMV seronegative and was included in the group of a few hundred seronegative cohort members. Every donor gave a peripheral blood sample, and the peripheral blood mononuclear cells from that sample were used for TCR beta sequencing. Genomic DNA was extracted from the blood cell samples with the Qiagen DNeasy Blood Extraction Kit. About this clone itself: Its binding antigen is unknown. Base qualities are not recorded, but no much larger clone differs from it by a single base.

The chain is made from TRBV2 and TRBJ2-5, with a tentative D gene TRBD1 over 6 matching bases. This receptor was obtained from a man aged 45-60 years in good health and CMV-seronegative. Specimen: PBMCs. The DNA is TGTGCCAGCAGACGAACAGGGTACCAAGAGACCCAGTACTTC. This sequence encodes CASRRTGYQETQYF. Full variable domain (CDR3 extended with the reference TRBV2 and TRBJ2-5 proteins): EPEVTQTPSHQVTQMGQEVILRCVPISNHLYFYWYRQILGQKVEFLVSFYNNEISEKSEIFDDQFSVERPDGSNFTLKIRSTKLEDSAMYFCASRRTGYQETQYFGPGTRLLVL.